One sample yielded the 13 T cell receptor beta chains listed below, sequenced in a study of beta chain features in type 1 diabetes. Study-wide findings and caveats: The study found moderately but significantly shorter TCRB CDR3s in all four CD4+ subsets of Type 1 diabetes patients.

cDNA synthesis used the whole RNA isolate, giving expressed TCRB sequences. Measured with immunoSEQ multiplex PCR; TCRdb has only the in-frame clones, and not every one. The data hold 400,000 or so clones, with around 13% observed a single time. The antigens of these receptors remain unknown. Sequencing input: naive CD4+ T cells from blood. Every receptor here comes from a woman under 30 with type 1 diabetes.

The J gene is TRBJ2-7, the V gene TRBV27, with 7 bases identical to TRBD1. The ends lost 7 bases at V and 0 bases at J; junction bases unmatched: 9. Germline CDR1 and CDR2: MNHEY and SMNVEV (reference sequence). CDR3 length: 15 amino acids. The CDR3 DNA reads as TGTGCCAGCATCACCGGGACAGCGAGCTCCTACGAGCAGTACTTC. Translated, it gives CASITGTASSYEQYF.

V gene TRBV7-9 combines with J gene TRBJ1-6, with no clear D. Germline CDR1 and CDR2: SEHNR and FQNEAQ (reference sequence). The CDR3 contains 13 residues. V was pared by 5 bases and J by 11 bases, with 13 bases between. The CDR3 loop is CASSPQGSTPLHF. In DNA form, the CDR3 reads TGTGCCAGCAGCCCACAAGGGAGTACACCCCTCCACTTT. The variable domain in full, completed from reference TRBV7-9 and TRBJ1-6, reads DTGVSQNPRHKITKRGQNVTFRCDPISEHNRLYWYRQTLGQGPEFLTYFQNEAQLEKSRLLSDRFSAERPKGSFSTLEIQRTEQGDSAMYLCASSPQGSTPLHFGNGTRLTVT.

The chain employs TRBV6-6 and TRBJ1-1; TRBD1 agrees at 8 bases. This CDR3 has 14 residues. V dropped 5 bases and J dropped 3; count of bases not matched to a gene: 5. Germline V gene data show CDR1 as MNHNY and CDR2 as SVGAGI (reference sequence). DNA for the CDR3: TGTGCCAGCAGTAAGCAGGGGGCGGACACTGAAGCTTTCTTT. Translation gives CASSKQGADTEAFF.

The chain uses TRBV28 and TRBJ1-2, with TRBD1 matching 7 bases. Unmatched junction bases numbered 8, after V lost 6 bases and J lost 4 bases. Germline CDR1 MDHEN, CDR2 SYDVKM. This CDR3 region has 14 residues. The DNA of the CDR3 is TGTGCCAGCAGCCTGGACAGGCCGCTCTATGGCTACACCTTC. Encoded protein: CASSLDRPLYGYTF.

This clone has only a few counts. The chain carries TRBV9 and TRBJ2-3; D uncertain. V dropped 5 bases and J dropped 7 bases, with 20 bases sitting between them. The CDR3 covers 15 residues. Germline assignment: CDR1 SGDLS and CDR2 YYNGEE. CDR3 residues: CASRIRNSRRYTQYF. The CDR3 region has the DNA TGTGCCAGCAGGATCAGAAACAGCCGCCGGTATACGCAGTATTTT.

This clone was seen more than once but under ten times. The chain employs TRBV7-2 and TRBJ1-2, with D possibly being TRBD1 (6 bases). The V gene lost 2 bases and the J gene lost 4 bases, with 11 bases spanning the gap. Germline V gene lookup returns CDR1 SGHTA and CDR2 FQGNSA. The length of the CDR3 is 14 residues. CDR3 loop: CASSLYQGPYGYTF. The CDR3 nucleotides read TGTGCCAGCAGCTTATATCAGGGGCCCTATGGCTACACCTTC. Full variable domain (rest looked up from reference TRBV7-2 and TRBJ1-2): GAGVSQSPSNKVTEKGKDVELRCDPISGHTALYWYRQSLGQGLEFLIYFQGNSAPDKSGLPSDRFSAERTGGSVSTLTIQRTQQEDSAVYLCASSLYQGPYGYTFGSGTRLTVV.

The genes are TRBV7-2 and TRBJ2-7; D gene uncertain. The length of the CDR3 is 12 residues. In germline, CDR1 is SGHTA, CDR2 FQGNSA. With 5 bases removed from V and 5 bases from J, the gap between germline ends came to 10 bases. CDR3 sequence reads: CASSPGNHEQYF. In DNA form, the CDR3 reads TGTGCCAGCAGCCCAGGTAACCACGAGCAGTACTTC.

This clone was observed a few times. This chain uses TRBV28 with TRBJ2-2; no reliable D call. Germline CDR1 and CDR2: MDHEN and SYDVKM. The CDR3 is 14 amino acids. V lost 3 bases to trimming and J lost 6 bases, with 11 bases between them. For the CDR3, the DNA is TGTGCCAGCAGTTTGCCTCCGCGCCCCGGGGAGCTGTTTTTT. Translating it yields CASSLPPRPGELFF.

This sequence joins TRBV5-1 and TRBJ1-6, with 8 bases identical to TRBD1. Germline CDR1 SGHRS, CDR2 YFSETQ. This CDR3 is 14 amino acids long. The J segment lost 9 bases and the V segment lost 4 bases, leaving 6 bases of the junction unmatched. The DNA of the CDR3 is TGCGCCAGCAGCCCCGGACAGGGAGGTTCACCCCTCCACTTT. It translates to CASSPGQGGSPLHF.

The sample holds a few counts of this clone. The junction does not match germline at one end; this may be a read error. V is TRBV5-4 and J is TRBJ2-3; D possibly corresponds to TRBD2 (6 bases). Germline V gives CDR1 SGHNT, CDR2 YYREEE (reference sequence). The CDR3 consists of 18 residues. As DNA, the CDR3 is TGCGCCAGCAGCCCCCGCTGGAGGGGAGGATATAGCACAGATACGCAGTATTTT. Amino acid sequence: CASSPRWRGGYSTDTQYF.

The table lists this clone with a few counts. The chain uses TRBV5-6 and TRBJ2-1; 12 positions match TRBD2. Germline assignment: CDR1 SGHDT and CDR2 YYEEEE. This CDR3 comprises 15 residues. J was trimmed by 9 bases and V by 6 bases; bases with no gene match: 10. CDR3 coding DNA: TGTGCCAGCACTGGGACTAGCGGGTTATTGGGTGAGCAGTTCTTC. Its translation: CASTGTSGLLGEQFF.

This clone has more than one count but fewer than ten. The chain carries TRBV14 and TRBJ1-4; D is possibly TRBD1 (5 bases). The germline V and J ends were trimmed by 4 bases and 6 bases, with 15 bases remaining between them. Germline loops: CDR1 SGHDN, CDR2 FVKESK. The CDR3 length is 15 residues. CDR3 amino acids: CASSLIMQGDEKLFF. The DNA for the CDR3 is TGTGCCAGCAGCCTAATCATGCAGGGTGATGAAAAACTGTTTTTT.

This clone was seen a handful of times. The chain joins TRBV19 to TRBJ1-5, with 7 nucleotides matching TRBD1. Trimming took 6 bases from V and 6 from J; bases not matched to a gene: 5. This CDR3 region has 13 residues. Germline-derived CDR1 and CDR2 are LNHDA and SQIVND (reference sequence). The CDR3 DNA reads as TGTGCCAGTAGCGGGACAGTAGGTCAGCCCCAGCATTTT. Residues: CASSGTVGQPQHF.